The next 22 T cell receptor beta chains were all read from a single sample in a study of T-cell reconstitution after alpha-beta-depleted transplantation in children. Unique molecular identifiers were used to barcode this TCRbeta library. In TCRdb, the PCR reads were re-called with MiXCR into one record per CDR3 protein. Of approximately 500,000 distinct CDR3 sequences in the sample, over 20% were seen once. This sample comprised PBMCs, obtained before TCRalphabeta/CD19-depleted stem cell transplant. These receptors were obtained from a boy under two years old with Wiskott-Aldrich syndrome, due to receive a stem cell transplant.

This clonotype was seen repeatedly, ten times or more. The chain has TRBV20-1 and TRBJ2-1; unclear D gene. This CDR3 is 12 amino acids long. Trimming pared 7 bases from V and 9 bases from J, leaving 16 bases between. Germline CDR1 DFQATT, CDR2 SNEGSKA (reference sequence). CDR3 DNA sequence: TGCAGTGTCCCCGGCCCATGGGGTGAGCAGTTCTTC. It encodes CSVPGPWGEQFF.

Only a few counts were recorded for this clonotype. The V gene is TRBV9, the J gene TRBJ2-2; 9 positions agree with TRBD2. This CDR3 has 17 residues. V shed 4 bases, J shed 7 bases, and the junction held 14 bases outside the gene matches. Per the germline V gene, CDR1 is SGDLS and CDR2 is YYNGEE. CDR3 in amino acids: CASSPGQAGGHGGELFF. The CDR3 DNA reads TGTGCCAGCAGCCCAGGACAAGCGGGAGGCCATGGCGGGGAGCTGTTTTTT. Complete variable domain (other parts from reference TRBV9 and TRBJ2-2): DSGVTQTPKHLITATGQRVTLRCSPRSGDLSVYWYQQSLDQGLQFLIQYYNGEERAKGNILERFSAQQFPDLHSELNLSSLELGDSALYFCASSPGQAGGHGGELFFGEGSRLTVL.

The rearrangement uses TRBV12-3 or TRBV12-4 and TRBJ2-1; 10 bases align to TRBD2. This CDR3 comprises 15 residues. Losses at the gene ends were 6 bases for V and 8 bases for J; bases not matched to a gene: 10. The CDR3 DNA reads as TGTGCCAGCAGGACTAGCGGGCCCGCGACACATGAGCAGTTCTTC. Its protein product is CASRTSGPATHEQFF.

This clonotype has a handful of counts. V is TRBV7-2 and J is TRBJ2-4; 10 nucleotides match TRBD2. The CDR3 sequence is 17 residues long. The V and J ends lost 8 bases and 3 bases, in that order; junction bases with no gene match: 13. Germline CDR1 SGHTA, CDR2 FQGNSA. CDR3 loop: CASSASGRGGGKNIQYF. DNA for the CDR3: TGTGCCAGCTCCGCTAGCGGGAGAGGGGGTGGCAAAAACATTCAGTACTTC.

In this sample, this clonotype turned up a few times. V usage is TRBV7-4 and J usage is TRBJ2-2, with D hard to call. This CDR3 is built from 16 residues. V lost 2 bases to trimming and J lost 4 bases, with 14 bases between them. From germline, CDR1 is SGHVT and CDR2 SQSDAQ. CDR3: CASSLFPRRGTGELFF. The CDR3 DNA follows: TGTGCCAGCAGCTTATTTCCTCGTCGAGGCACCGGGGAGCTGTTTTTT.

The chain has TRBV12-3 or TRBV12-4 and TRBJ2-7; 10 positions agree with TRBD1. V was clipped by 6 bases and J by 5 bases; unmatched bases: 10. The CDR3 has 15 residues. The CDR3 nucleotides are TGTGCCAGCAGCCTAGGGGACAGGGGTTCTAACGAGCAGTACTTC. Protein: CASSLGDRGSNEQYF.

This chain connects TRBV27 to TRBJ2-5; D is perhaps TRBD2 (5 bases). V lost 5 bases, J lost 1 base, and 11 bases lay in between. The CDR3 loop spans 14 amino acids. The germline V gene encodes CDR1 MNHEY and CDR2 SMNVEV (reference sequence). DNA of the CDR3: TGTGCCAGCAGTCCGGCGGGTATCCAAGAGACCCAGTACTTC. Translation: CASSPAGIQETQYF.

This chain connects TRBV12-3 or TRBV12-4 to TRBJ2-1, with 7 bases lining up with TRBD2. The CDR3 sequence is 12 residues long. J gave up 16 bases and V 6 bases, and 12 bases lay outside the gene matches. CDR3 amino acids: CASSPSAGPRFF. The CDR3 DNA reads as TGTGCCAGCAGCCCATCAGCGGGGCCGAGATTCTTC.

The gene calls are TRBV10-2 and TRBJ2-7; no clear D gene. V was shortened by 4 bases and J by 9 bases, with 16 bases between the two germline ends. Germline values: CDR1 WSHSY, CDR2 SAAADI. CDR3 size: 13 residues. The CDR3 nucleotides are TGCGCCAGCAGTGGATCGCCCGTACGATGGCAGTACTTC. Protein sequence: CASSGSPVRWQYF.

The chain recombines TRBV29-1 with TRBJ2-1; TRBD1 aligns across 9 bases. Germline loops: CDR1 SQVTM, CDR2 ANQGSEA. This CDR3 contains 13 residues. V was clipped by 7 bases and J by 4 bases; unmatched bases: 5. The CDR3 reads CSGDRDQYNEQFF. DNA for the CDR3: TGCAGCGGGGACAGGGACCAATACAATGAGCAGTTCTTC.

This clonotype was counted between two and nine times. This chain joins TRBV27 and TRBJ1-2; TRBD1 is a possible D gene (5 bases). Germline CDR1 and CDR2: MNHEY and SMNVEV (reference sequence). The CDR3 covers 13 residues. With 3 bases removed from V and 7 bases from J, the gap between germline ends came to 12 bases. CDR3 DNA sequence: TGTGCCAGCAGTTTGTGGGGGGATAGTGGCTACACCTTC. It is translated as CASSLWGDSGYTF.

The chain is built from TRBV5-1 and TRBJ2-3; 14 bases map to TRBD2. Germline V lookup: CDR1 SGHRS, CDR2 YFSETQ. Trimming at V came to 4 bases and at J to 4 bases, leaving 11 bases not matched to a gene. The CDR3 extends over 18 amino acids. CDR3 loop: CASSPTRGGLAGADTQYF. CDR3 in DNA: TGCGCCAGCAGCCCGACACGCGGGGGACTAGCGGGAGCAGATACGCAGTATTTT.

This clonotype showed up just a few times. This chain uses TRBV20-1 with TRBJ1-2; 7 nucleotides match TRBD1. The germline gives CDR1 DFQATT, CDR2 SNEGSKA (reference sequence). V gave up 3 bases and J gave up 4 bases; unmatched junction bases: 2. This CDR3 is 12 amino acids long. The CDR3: CSASRQGYGYTF. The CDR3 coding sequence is TGCAGTGCTAGCAGACAGGGCTATGGCTACACCTTC.

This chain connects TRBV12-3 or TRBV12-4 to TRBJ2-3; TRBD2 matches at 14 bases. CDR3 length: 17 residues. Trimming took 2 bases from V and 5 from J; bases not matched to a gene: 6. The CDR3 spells CASSLTTSGRAKDTQYF. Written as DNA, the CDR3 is TGTGCCAGCAGTTTAACGACTAGCGGGAGGGCCAAAGATACGCAGTATTTT.

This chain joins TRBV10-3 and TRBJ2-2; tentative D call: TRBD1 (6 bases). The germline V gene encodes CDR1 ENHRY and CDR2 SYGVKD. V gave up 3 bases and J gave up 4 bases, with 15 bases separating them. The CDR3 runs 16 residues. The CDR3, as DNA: TGTGCCATCAGTGAATATCAGGGGTTGAGCACCGGGGAGCTGTTTTTT. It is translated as CAISEYQGLSTGELFF.

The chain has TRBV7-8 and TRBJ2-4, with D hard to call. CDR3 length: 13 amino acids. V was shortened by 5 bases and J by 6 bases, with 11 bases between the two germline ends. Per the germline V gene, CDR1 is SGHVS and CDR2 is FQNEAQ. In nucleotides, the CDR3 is TGTGCCAGCAGCCATAGTGGCAGAAACATTCAGTACTTC. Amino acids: CASSHSGRNIQYF.

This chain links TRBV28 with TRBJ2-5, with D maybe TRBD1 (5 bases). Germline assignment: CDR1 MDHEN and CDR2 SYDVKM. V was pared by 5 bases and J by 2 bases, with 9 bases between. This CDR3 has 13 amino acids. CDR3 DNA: TGTGCCAGCAGTACGGACAAACAAGAGACCCAGTACTTC. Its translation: CASSTDKQETQYF.

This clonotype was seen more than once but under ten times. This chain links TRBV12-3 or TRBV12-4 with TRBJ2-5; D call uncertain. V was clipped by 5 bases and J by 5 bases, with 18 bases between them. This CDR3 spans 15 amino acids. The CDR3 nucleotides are TGTGCCAGCAGTCCGTTCGACGGCGGTTGGGAGACCCAGTACTTC. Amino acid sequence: CASSPFDGGWETQYF.

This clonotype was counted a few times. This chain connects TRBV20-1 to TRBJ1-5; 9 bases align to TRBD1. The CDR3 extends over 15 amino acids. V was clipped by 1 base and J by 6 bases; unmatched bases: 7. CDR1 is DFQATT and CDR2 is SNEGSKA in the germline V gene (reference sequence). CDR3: CSARGGTGSRQPQHF. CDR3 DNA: TGCAGTGCTAGAGGAGGGACAGGGTCTCGTCAGCCCCAGCATTTT.

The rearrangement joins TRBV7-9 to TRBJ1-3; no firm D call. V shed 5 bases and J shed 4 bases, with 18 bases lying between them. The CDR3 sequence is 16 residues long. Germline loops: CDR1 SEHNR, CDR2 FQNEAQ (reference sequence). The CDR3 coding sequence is TGTGCCAGCAGCCGAGCTGCGAAGGAAACGGGAAACACCATATATTTT. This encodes CASSRAAKETGNTIYF. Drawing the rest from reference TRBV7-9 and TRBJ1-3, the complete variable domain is DTGVSQNPRHKITKRGQNVTFRCDPISEHNRLYWYRQTLGQGPEFLTYFQNEAQLEKSRLLSDRFSAERPKGSFSTLEIQRTEQGDSAMYLCASSRAAKETGNTIYFGEGSWLTVV.

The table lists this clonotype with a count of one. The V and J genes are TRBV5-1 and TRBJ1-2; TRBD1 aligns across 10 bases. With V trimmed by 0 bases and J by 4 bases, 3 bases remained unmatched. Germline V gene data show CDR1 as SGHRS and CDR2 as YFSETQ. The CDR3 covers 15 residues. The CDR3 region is CASSLAGDRGYGYTF. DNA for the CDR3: TGCGCCAGCAGCTTGGCCGGGGACAGGGGCTATGGCTACACCTTC.

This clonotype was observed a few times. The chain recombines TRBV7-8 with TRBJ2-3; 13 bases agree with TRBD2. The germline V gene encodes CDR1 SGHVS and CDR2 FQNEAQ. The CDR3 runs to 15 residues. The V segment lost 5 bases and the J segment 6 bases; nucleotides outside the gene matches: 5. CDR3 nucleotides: TGTGCCAGCAGCGGAGGACTAGCGGGAGCCGATACGCAGTATTTT. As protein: CASSGGLAGADTQYF.